The 6 T cell receptor beta chains below were found in one sample sequenced in a study of PD-1 blockade in classical Hodgkin lymphoma. Each patient's relapse followed autologous stem cell transplantation, and brentuximab vedotin exposure varied. The assay was immunoSEQ multiplex PCR, and TCRdb's table has in-frame clones only and misses some. The sample lists roughly 30,000 clones, over 80% occurring once. Sequencing used peripheral blood mononuclear cells (PBMCs), obtained before the second cycle of nivolumab. The receptor source for this set is a human donor with classical Hodgkin lymphoma.

The rearrangement joins TRBV5-8 to TRBJ1-1; TRBD1 is a possible D gene (6 bases). Germline V CDR1 and CDR2: SGHTS, YDEGEE. V shed 4 bases and J shed 1 base, with 14 bases lying between them. The CDR3 runs to 15 residues. For the CDR3, the DNA is TGTGCCAGCAGCCGAGGGGGGGGTGCGAACACTGAAGCTTTCTTT. Its translation: CASSRGGGANTEAFF.

J is TRBJ1-2 and V is TRBV7-8; D possibly corresponds to TRBD1 (5 bases). Germline CDR1 and CDR2: SGHVS and FQNEAQ. The V end lost 1 base, the J end lost 3 bases, and 9 bases lay between the germline ends. This CDR3 has 14 amino acids. As DNA, the CDR3 is TGTGCCAGCAGCTTAGGGGGCTTGGACTATGGCTACACCTTC. Its protein product is CASSLGGLDYGYTF.

The gene calls are TRBV27 and TRBJ2-7; 9 bases fit TRBD1. This CDR3 is built from 12 residues. Germline values: CDR1 MNHEY, CDR2 SMNVEV (reference sequence). V gave up 6 bases and J gave up 6 bases; unmatched junction bases: 3. The CDR3 bases are TGTGCCAGCAGGACAGGGGGTGGCGAGCAGTACTTC. Translation: CASRTGGGEQYF.

The chain uses TRBV13 and TRBJ1-6, with D possibly TRBD1 on 5 matching bases. From germline, CDR1 is PRHDT and CDR2 FYEKMQ (reference sequence). V was shortened by 7 bases and J by 0 bases, with 10 bases between the two germline ends. The CDR3 has 15 amino acids. Here the CDR3 reads CASTAGSSYNSPLHF. The CDR3 coding sequence is TGTGCCAGCACCGCAGGGAGCTCCTATAATTCACCCCTCCACTTT.

The rearrangement uses TRBV9 and TRBJ2-2; D gene unclear. Trimming pared 0 bases from V and 2 bases from J, leaving 5 bases between. In germline, CDR1 is SGDLS, CDR2 YYNGEE. This CDR3 has 14 residues. CDR3 DNA: TGTGCCAGCAGCGTAGGGCCTAACACCGGGGAGCTGTTTTTT. This codes for CASSVGPNTGELFF.

This chain's CDR3 is CASSLWGRGETQYF. Written as DNA, the CDR3 is TGTGCCAGCAGTTTATGGGGACGGGGTGAGACCCAGTACTTC. This rearrangement joins TRBV28 to TRBJ2-5; the D call may be TRBD1 or TRBD2 (5 bases each). The CDR3 totals 14 residues. Looked up from germline, CDR1 is MDHEN and CDR2 is SYDVKM. Trimming took 0 bases from V and 5 from J, leaving 10 bases between them.